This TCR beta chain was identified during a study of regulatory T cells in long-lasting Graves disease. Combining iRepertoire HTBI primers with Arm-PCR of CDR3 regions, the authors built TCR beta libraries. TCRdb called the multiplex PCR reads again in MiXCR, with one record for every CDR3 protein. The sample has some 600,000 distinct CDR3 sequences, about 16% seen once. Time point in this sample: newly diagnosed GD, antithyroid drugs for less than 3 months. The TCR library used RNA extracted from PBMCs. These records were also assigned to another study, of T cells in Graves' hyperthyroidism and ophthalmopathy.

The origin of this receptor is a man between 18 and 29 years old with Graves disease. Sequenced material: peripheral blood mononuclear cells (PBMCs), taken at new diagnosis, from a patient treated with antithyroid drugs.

The CDR3 protein is CAIRNTREMNTEAFF. The DNA of the CDR3 is TGTGCCATCAGGAACACCAGGGAGATGAACACTGAAGCTTTCTTT. This chain uses TRBV10-3 with TRBJ1-1; a possible D gene is TRBD1 (5 bases). V dropped 6 bases and J dropped 0 bases, with 14 bases sitting between them. Germline V gene data show CDR1 as ENHRY and CDR2 as SYGVKD. The CDR3 contains 15 residues.